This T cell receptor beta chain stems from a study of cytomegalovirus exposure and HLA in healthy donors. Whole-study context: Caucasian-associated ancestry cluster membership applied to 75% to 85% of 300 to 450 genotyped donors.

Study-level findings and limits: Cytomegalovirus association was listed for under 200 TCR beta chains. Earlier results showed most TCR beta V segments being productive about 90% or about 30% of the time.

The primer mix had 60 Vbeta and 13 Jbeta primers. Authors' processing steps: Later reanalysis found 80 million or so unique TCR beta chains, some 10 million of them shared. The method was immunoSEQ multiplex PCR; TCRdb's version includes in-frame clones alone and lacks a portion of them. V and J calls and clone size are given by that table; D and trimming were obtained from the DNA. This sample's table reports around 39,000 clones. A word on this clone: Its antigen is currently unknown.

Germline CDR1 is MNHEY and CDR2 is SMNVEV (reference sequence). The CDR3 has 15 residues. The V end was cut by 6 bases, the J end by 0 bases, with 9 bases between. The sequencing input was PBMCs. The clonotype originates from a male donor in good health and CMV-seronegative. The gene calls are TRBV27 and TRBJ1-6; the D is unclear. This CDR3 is CASRSVSSYNSPLHF. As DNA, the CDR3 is TGTGCCAGCAGGTCTGTTAGCTCCTATAATTCACCCCTCCACTTT.